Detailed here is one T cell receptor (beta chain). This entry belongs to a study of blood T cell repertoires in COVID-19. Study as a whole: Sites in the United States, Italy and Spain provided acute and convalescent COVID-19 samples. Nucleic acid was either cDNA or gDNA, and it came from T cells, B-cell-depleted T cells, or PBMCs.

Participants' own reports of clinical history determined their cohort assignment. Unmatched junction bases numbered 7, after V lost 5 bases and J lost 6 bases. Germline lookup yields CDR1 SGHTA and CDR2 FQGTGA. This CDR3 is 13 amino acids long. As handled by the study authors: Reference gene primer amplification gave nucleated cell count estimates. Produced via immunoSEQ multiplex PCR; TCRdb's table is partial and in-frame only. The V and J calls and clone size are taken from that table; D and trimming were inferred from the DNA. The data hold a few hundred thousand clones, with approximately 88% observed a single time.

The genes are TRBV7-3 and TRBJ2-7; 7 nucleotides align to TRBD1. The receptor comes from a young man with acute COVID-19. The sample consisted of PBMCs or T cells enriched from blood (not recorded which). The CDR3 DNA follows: TGTGCCAGCAGCCCAGGGGGTGGTCGCGAGCAGTACTTC. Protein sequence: CASSPGGGREQYF.